Below, one T cell receptor beta chain is given with its context. The antigen is not known. Investigators amplified TCR beta CDR3 regions from RNA transcripts. Second-round multiplex PCR came after a first-round RT-PCR that employed HTBI primers. TCRdb re-derived calls from the multiplex PCR reads in MiXCR, one entry per CDR3 protein. The table includes some 1.1 million distinct CDR3 sequences, 35% to 40% detected once. This specimen comes from a study of Graves' ophthalmopathy and Graves' hyperthyroidism. About the research overall: No progression to ophthalmopathy over 18 months defined stable hyperthyroidism.

The CDR3 loop spans 16 amino acids. V gave up 6 bases and J gave up 0 bases, with 15 bases separating them. Germline V CDR1 and CDR2: MNHEY, SVGAGI. People with hyperthyroidism were aged 18 to 65 and newly diagnosed, under 2 months' duration. Other autoimmune diseases, uncontrolled infections, pregnancy and lactation each led to patient exclusion. Notes on the study in general: This model predicted ophthalmopathy progression (sensitivity roughly 70%, specificity 72% to 85%).

The source is an adult man with Graves' hyperthyroidism. Sequencing was performed on peripheral blood or thyroid tissue (not recorded which). V gene TRBV6-5 combines with J gene TRBJ1-3; unclear D gene. CDR3 sequence reads: CASRPSTASSGNTIYF. CDR3 in DNA: TGTGCCAGCAGACCCTCGACGGCCTCCTCTGGAAACACCATATATTTT.